This T cell receptor (beta chain) derives from a study of shared clonotypes between healthy human individuals (TCRdb year 2020). For context, the study as a whole: A few men and two women, aged 18 to 49 years, made up the cohort. For each donor, CD4 naive and CD4 memory were each run on three plates, CD8 naive on two plates, and CD8 memory on one plate. To estimate repertoire size and how much clonotypes are shared between individuals, the study performed deep sequencing of blood TCR repertoires from about five healthy adults. To increase sequencing depth and limit assay-specific biases, TCR repertoire library preparation and sequencing were carried out by different laboratories using diverse techniques. Per donor, leukapheresis produced somewhere between about 0.94 and 9.5 billion PBMCs. Overall study outcomes, separate from this receptor: Estimated clonotype richness was generally larger for naive than for memory subsets. Pairwise subsampling indicated that sequencing depth was expected to affect the degree of clonotype sharing among donors. Sampling was restricted to blood, and TCR repertoires in tissue are likely to differ from TCR repertoires in blood. Because the study included only a small number of donors, the genetic and exposure-history diversity represented was limited. Sharing across several donors was observed for around 5% of naive CD4, over 3% of naive CD8, 2% to 2.5% of memory CD4, and roughly 0.4% of memory CD8 clonotypes. Compared with non-shared clonotypes, the clonotypes found in all four sorted-subset donors had higher generation probabilities. Incomplete sequencing was indicated by rarefaction of sorted-subset datasets, despite the large sequencing depth.

TCR CDR3 regions were amplified from genomic DNA by multiplex PCR using the deep immunoSEQ assay. Extracted genomic DNA from each cell subset was distributed evenly across all wells of several immunoSEQ 96-well plates, and each plate was treated as a replicate. For sorted subsets, each replicate PCR was loaded with roughly 190 ng genomic DNA, equivalent to some 27,000 T cell genomes. Purified libraries were measured with a Qubit 3.0 fluorometer, size-checked on a Bioanalyzer 2100, and measured again with the KAPA Library Quantification kit. Every immunoSEQ 96-well plate was sequenced on a dedicated single-read 150-cycle Illumina NextSeq 550 flow cell. The paper's processing steps were these. Because the immunoSEQ output included only junctional sequences and no quality scores, the filtering could not be the same as the filtering used for full-length reads. To assign V/J genes and CDR3, sequences were annotated against IMGT germline references using PyIR, a Python wrapper for IgBLAST v1.9. Reads with weak V/J assignments (E-value above 1e-6), missing CDR3, stop codons, out-of-frame junctions, or ambiguous translated residues were removed. V3J clonotypes were defined by identical inferred V gene, J gene, and CDR3 amino acid sequence. To compute the percentage overlap between repertoires, the number of shared unique clonotypes was divided by the size of the smaller repertoire. Three approaches were used to assess repertoire richness: RTK rarefaction, the Chao1 estimator, and Recon v2.1 estimates of unobserved clonotypes. For all TCRbeta clonotypes obtained by the gDNA method from several donors, generation probabilities were computed with OLGA. Not all clones reach the TCRdb copy of this immuneACCESS table, which keeps in-frame sequences only. Checked studies attribute under half of the gap to unresolved V genes and leave the rest unexplained. D and trimming come from the DNA, and the V and J calls and clone size come from that table. The sample yields 2,500,000 or so clones; approximately 90% were counted once. The ten biggest clones cover 0.37% of the sample.

V and J are trimmed by 7 bases and 6 bases, and the gene matches miss 5 bases of the junction. The CDR3 spans 13 residues, from the cysteine through the phenylalanine. CDR3 DNA only is kept here, 39 bases in frame from base 1. The germline V gene (reference sequence) supplies CDR1 GTSNPN and CDR2 SVGIG. The donors were healthy, HIV-negative adults who had no recently reported acute infections or vaccinations. All donors were Caucasian adults living in Nashville, Tennessee, USA. CD4+ T cells were enriched by magnetic negative selection, after which naive cells were positively selected on CD45RA and the negative fraction was taken as the memory subset. Blood was obtained by leukapheresis, after which PBMCs were separated by Ficoll-Histopaque density gradient centrifugation and cryopreserved in liquid nitrogen vapor phase. Analytical flow cytometry was used to check the purity and quantity of every magnetically sorted T cell population. Genomic DNA was isolated from each sorted fraction and quantified by UV absorbance on a Nanodrop 2000c.

About this clone itself: Its antigen is not yet known. No much larger clone exists at a distance of one base, and base qualities are not known.

Sequencing used naive CD4+ T cells from PBMCs. This sample's cell subset or site label indicates: CD45RA+ positively selected. In this chain, TRBV30 is recombined with TRBJ2-3; 12 junctional bases match TRBD2. The source is a man younger than 30 in good health. Some clones in this sample may be carry-over from other donors' samples. At the DNA level, the sequence is TGTGCCTTTTCTAGCGGGAGGGGGGATACGCAGTATTTT. Translated, it gives CAFSSGRGDTQYF. Joined to the reference TRBV30 and TRBJ2-3 proteins, this CDR3 gives the full variable domain: SQTIHQWPATLVQPVGSPLSLECTVEGTSNPNLYWYRQAAGRGLQLLFYSVGIGQISSEVPQNLSASRPQDRQFILSSKKLLLSDSGFYLCAFSSGRGDTQYFGPGTRLTVL.